The 3 T cell receptor beta chains in this list originate from one sample, sequenced in a study of patients and donors after allogeneic stem cell transplantation. TCRdb re-called the RT-PCR reads with MiXCR, one entry per CDR3 protein. The sample has about a million distinct CDR3 sequences, about 20% seen once. The specimen was blood, either unsorted or a sorted T cell fraction (not recorded which). These receptors were obtained from a human donor who was either an allogeneic HSCT recipient or a stem cell or donor lymphocyte infusion donor (not recorded which). It is not recorded whose cells these are; they may come from a transplant donor.

This clonotype appeared many times. The rearrangement links TRBV5-1 to TRBJ2-1; unclear D gene. Germline-derived CDR1 and CDR2 are SGHRS and YFSETQ. Trimming took off 0 bases at V and 2 bases at J, with 12 bases between the two ends. CDR3 length: 16 amino acids. CDR3 coding DNA: TGCGCCAGCAGCTTGGCCATACGATTCGCCTACAATGAGCAGTTCTTC. Translated, it gives CASSLAIRFAYNEQFF. Full variable domain (missing parts from reference TRBV5-1 and TRBJ2-1): KAGVTQTPRYLIKTRGQQVTLSCSPISGHRSVSWYQQTPGQGLQFLFEYFSETQRNKGNFPGRFSGRQFSNSRSEMNVSTLELGDSALYLCASSLAIRFAYNEQFFGPGTRLTVL.

This clonotype has only a few counts. The missing conserved phenylalanine or tryptophan at the end of this CDR3 makes a read error likely. No DNA is shown, since the ends of the CDR3 on it are uncertain; the CDR3 is the one TCRdb lists. The chain combines TRBV5-1 with TRBJ1-1; the DNA was not compared with TRBD1, the D call given in the table. A total of 9 residues make up the CDR3, ends included. CDR1 SGHRS and CDR2 YFSETQ come from the germline V gene. The CDR3 is CASRGAPAE.

This clonotype was picked up a small number of times. The chain is built from TRBV27 and TRBJ1-4; the D gene is possibly TRBD1 (6 bases). In germline, CDR1 is MNHEY, CDR2 SMNVEV (reference sequence). V lost 2 bases, J lost 3 bases, and 13 bases lay in between. This CDR3 spans 16 amino acids. The CDR3 protein is CASSLAYREANEKLFF. CDR3 nucleotide sequence: TGTGCCAGCAGTTTAGCCTACAGGGAGGCTAATGAAAAACTGTTTTTT.